Listed below are T cell receptor beta chains from one sample, sequenced in a study of cytomegalovirus exposure and HLA in healthy donors. The table came from immunoSEQ multiplex PCR; TCRdb's copy has only in-frame clones and leaves some out. The profile shows 100,000 to 150,000 clones, 65% to 80% of them singletons. The sample taken for sequencing was PBMCs. These receptors came from a woman aged 40 to 50 in good health and CMV-seronegative. CDR3s include the opening cysteine and the closing phenylalanine or tryptophan. A D gene is named only where the DNA matches it firmly. Clone size, where shown, is once, few, many, or a class for clones that have expanded.

CDR3aa,CDR3nt,v_gene,j_gene,abundance,d_gene
CSVVLTSGRAWNEQFF,TGCAGCGTTGTTCTGACTAGCGGGAGGGCCTGGAATGAGCAGTTCTTC,TRBV29-1,TRBJ2-1,NA,TRBD2
CASSARTTNEKLFF,TGTGCCAGCAGTGCCAGGACAACTAATGAAAAACTGTTTTTT,TRBV6-1,TRBJ1-4,NA,NA
CASSVASGGYEQYF,TGTGCCAGCAGCGTAGCTAGCGGGGGATACGAGCAGTACTTC,TRBV9,TRBJ2-7,few,TRBD2
CASSPHSGTGYTF,TGTGCCAGCAGCCCTCACTCCGGTACTGGCTACACCTTC,TRBV7-2,TRBJ1-2,NA,NA
CASSPGTAIPYGYTF,TGTGCCAGCAGCCCCGGGACAGCTATCCCCTATGGCTACACCTTC,TRBV28,TRBJ1-2,NA,TRBD1
CASSAGTSGPLETQYF,TGTGCCAGCAGCGCCGGGACTAGCGGACCTCTGGAGACCCAGTACTTC,TRBV9,TRBJ2-5,NA,TRBD2
CASNRDSQETQYF,TGTGCCAGCAACAGGGACAGCCAAGAGACCCAGTACTTC,TRBV2,TRBJ2-5,few,TRBD1
CASRAGTRFGEQYF,TGTGCCAGTAGGGCCGGGACTCGGTTTGGGGAGCAGTACTTC,TRBV19,TRBJ2-7,NA,NA
CASSERSGQETQYF,TGTGCCAGCAGTGAAAGGAGCGGCCAAGAGACCCAGTACTTC,TRBV2,TRBJ2-5,NA,NA
CASSVAGGPGEQFF,TGCGCCAGCAGTGTAGCGGGGGGGCCAGGAGAGCAGTTCTTC,TRBV5-1,TRBJ2-1,NA,TRBD2
CSAQTNREPIF,TGCAGTGCCCAGACAAACCGGGAACCCATTTTT,TRBV20-1,TRBJ1-4,NA,NA
CASSFRTSGLDNEQFF,TGTGCCAGCAGCTTCCGGACTAGCGGCTTGGACAATGAGCAGTTCTTC,TRBV7-6,TRBJ2-1,few,TRBD2
CASSVEAGGPNEQFF,TGTGCCAGCAGCGTAGAAGCGGGGGGGCCCAATGAGCAGTTCTTC,TRBV9,TRBJ2-1,NA,TRBD2
CASSELGGEAFF,TGCGCCAGCAGTGAGCTGGGGGGGGAAGCTTTCTTT,TRBV10-2,TRBJ1-1,once,NA
CASSQDTNSGNTIYF,TGTGCCAGCAGCCAGGACACCAACTCTGGAAACACCATATATTTT,TRBV11-3,TRBJ1-3,NA,NA
CASRTTGDEEKLFF,TGTGCCAGCAGAACGACAGGGGACGAGGAAAAACTGTTTTTT,TRBV27,TRBJ1-4,NA,TRBD1
CASSQDYLRDSTYEQYF,TGCGCCAGCAGCCAAGATTACCTCCGGGACTCTACCTACGAGCAGTACTTC,TRBV4-1,TRBJ2-7,NA,NA
CASSRASYEQYF,TGTGCCAGCAGTCGCGCATCCTACGAGCAGTACTTC,TRBV25-1,TRBJ2-7,NA,NA
CASSRGRTRNPEAFF,TGTGCCAGTAGTAGGGGGAGGACGAGGAATCCTGAAGCTTTCTTT,TRBV19,TRBJ1-1,NA,NA